Listed below are T cell receptor beta chains from one sample, sequenced in a study of T cells after yellow fever vaccination. MiXCR, run by TCRdb on the 5' RACE reads, gives a single entry per CDR3 protein. The sample includes some 390,000 distinct CDR3 sequences, 18% of them seen just once. Specimen: PBMCs, collected before the yellow fever booster vaccination. These receptors came from a man aged 18 to 29 who received the YFV17D yellow fever vaccine. The CDR3 runs from the conserved cysteine through the conserved F or W. D genes are given only for firm matches. Clone size is stated in some rows and not others, as once, few, many or a class when expanded.

CGLKTGNTEAFF	TGCGGCTTGAAGACAGGGAACACTGAAGCTTTCTTT	TRBJ1-1	NA	12	TRBV20-1	NA
CASSTPSTGALNIQYF	TGTGCCAGCAGTACGCCATCCACGGGGGCTCTTAACATTCAGTACTTC	TRBJ2-4	NA	16	TRBV6-5	NA
CASSFPPGGVDTEAFF	TGTGCCAGCAGTTTTCCCCCAGGAGGGGTGGACACTGAAGCTTTCTTT	TRBJ1-1	few	16	TRBV12-3/TRBV12-4	NA
CASSEAVQGDVYGYTF	TGTGCCAGCAGTGAAGCAGTACAGGGGGATGTTTATGGCTACACCTTC	TRBJ1-2	NA	16	TRBV2	TRBD1
CASSLAGHGYTF	TGCGCCAGCAGCTTGGCCGGACACGGCTACACCTTC	TRBJ1-2	NA	12	TRBV5-1	NA
CASKAGGRIADTQYF	TGTGCCAGCAAAGCGGGGGGGCGAATTGCGGATACGCAGTATTTT	TRBJ2-3	few	15	TRBV9	TRBD2
CASGGQGGTDTQYF	TGTGCCAGCGGAGGACAGGGCGGCACAGATACGCAGTATTTT	TRBJ2-3	few	14	TRBV6-6	TRBD1
CASSQEGEGQPQHF	TGCGCCAGCAGCCAAGAGGGGGAAGGTCAGCCCCAGCATTTT	TRBJ1-5	NA	14	TRBV4-1	NA
CASSLVRGQDNEQFF	TGTGCCAGCAGCTTAGTCCGGGGGCAAGACAATGAGCAGTTCTTC	TRBJ2-1	NA	15	TRBV7-9	NA
CASSLRAGTRGLPDTQYF	TGTGCCAGCAGCTTGCGTGCCGGGACTAGAGGTTTGCCGGATACGCAGTATTTT	TRBJ2-3	few	18	TRBV7-9	TRBD2
CASSPALAGGAETQYF	TGTGCCAGCTCACCAGCCCTAGCGGGGGGTGCGGAGACCCAGTACTTC	TRBJ2-5	NA	16	TRBV18	TRBD2
CSARRDRILYGYTF	TGCAGTGCTAGGCGAGACAGGATCCTTTATGGCTACACCTTC	TRBJ1-2	NA	14	TRBV20-1	NA
CASSEGAVPEYGYTF	TGTGCCAGCAGTGAGGGGGCAGTCCCCGAGTATGGCTACACCTTC	TRBJ1-2	NA	15	TRBV2	NA
CASSYSNSQETQYF	TGTGCCAGCAGTTACTCGAACTCCCAAGAGACCCAGTACTTC	TRBJ2-5	few	14	TRBV6-5	NA
CAFQCRTPNTGELFF	TGCGCCTTTCAATGCAGGACACCTAACACCGGGGAGCTGTTTTTT	TRBJ2-2	NA	15	TRBV4-3	NA
CASTPQGIEEKLFF	TGTGCCAGCACCCCCCAGGGAATTGAAGAAAAACTGTTTTTT	TRBJ1-4	few	14	TRBV4-2	NA
CAISRPAGGPRDTQYF	TGTGCCATCAGCCGCCCGGCCGGGGGGCCAAGGGATACGCAGTATTTT	TRBJ2-3	few	16	TRBV10-3	NA
CASSFPGGGNQPQHF	TGCGCCAGCAGCTTTCCGGGGGGCGGCAATCAGCCCCAGCATTTT	TRBJ1-5	NA	15	TRBV5-1	NA
CATSRGQGYSPLHF	TGTGCCACCAGCAGAGGACAGGGTTACTCACCCCTCCACTTT	TRBJ1-6	few	14	TRBV15	TRBD1
CASSWGTGSTDTQYF	TGTGCCAGCAGCTGGGGAACAGGGAGCACAGATACGCAGTATTTT	TRBJ2-3	NA	15	TRBV7-9	NA
CASSLEWRPESIQYF	TGCGCCAGCAGCTTGGAATGGCGGCCCGAGTCCATTCAGTACTTC	TRBJ2-4	NA	15	TRBV5-1	NA
CASSLTPEGLEKLFF	TGCGCCAGCAGCCTTACCCCCGAAGGACTTGAAAAACTGTTTTTT	TRBJ1-4	NA	15	TRBV4-3	NA
CASSLALGRETQYF	TGTGCCAGCAGCTTAGCTCTGGGGAGAGAGACCCAGTACTTC	TRBJ2-5	many	14	TRBV7-2	NA
CATSGGTDSYNEQFF	TGTGCCACCAGTGGAGGGACAGACTCCTACAATGAGCAGTTCTTC	TRBJ2-1	NA	15	TRBV24-1	TRBD1
CASSLGDLTGRKYEQYF	TGTGCCAGCAGCTTAGGGGACCTCACTGGTAGAAAATACGAGCAGTACTTC	TRBJ2-7	NA	17	TRBV7-6	NA
CATSGTAVNEQFF	TGTGCCACCTCCGGGACAGCGGTGAATGAGCAGTTCTTC	TRBJ2-1	NA	13	TRBV10-3	TRBD1
CAISEEVWEDNEQFF	TGTGCCATCAGTGAGGAAGTGTGGGAAGACAATGAGCAGTTCTTC	TRBJ2-1	NA	15	TRBV10-3	NA
CSASPGAGANVLTF	TGCAGTGCTAGTCCCGGGGCCGGGGCCAACGTCCTGACTTTC	TRBJ2-6	few	14	TRBV20-1	NA
CASGEDTQYF	TGTGCCAGCGGGGAGGATACGCAGTATTTT	TRBJ2-3	NA	10	TRBV6-2/TRBV6-3	NA
CSASYPGLTDTQYF	TGCAGTGCTAGTTATCCAGGGCTCACAGATACGCAGTATTTT	TRBJ2-3	few	14	TRBV20-1	NA
CATSDASGGVHYNEQFF	TGTGCCACCAGCGACGCTAGCGGGGGGGTCCACTACAATGAGCAGTTCTTC	TRBJ2-1	NA	17	TRBV24-1	TRBD2
CASSIPSGTVNQPQHF	TGTGCCAGCAGCATACCTTCCGGGACGGTCAATCAGCCCCAGCATTTT	TRBJ1-5	NA	16	TRBV21-1	NA
CASSSDLDEQFF	TGTGCCAGCAGCTCTGACTTGGATGAGCAGTTCTTC	TRBJ2-1	NA	12	TRBV11-1	NA
CASSLWTGELFF	TGTGCCAGCAGCTTGTGGACCGGGGAGCTGTTTTTT	TRBJ2-2	few	12	TRBV11-2	NA
CASSEFRDPNEQFF	TGTGCCAGCAGTGAATTCAGGGATCCAAATGAGCAGTTCTTC	TRBJ2-1	NA	14	TRBV2	NA
CASSSRQPYSTDTQYF	TGTGCCAGCAGCTCCAGACAACCGTATAGCACAGATACGCAGTATTTT	TRBJ2-3	NA	16	TRBV7-9	NA
CSVRRGQDTEAFF	TGCAGTGTAAGGAGGGGACAGGACACTGAAGCTTTCTTT	TRBJ1-1	NA	13	TRBV20-1	TRBD1
CASSGASGDEQFF	TGTGCCAGCTCGGGCGCTAGCGGGGACGAGCAGTTCTTC	TRBJ2-1	many	13	TRBV18	TRBD2
CASSLEQYYGYTF	TGTGCCAGCAGCTTAGAACAGTACTATGGCTACACCTTC	TRBJ1-2	NA	13	TRBV13	NA
CASSSEDNEQFF	TGTGCCAGCAGCTCCGAAGACAATGAGCAGTTCTTC	TRBJ2-1	NA	12	TRBV5-4	NA
CASATDNYGYTF	TGCGCCAGCGCGACAGATAACTATGGCTACACCTTC	TRBJ1-2	few	12	TRBV5-1	NA